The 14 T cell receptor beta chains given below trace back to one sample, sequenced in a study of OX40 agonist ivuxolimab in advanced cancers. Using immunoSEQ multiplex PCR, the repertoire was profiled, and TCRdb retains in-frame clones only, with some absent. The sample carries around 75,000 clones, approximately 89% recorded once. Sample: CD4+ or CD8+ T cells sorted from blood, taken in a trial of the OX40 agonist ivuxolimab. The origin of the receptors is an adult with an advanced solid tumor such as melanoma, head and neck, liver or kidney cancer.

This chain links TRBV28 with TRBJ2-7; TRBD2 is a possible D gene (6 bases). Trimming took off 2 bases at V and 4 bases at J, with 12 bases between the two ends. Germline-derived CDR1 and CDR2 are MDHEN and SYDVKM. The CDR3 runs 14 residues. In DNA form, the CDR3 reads TGTGCCAGCAGTTTAGGGGGGACGCCATACGAGCAGTACTTC. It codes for CASSLGGTPYEQYF.

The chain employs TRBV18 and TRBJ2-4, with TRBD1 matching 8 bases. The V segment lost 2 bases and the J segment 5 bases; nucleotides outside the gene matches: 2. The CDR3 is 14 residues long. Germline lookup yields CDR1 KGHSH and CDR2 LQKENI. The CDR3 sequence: CASSPRQGQNIQYF. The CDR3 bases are TGTGCCAGCTCACCAAGACAGGGGCAAAACATTCAGTACTTC.

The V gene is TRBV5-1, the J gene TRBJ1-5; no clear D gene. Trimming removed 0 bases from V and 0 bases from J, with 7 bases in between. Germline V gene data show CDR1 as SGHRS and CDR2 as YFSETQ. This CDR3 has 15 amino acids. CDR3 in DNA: TGCGCCAGCAGCTTGGGAGTGGGTAGCAATCAGCCCCAGCATTTT. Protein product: CASSLGVGSNQPQHF.

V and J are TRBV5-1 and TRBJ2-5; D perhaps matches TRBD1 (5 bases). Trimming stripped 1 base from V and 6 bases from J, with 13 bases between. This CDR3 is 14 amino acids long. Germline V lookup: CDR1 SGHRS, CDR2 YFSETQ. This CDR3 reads CASSLWGSLKTQYF. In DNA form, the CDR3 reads TGCGCCAGCAGCTTGTGGGGCAGCTTGAAGACCCAGTACTTC.

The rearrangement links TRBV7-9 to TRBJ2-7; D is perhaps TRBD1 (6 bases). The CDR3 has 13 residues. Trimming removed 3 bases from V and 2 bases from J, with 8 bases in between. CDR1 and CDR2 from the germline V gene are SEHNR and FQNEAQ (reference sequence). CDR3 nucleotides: TGTGCCAGCAGCTTTGGACAGACCTACGAGCAGTACTTC. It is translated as CASSFGQTYEQYF.

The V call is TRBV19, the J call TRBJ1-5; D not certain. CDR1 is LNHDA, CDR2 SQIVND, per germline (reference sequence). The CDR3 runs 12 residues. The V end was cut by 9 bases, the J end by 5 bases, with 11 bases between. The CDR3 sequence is CASSGSYQPQHF. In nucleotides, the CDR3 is TGTGCCAGCAGCGGGAGTTATCAGCCCCAGCATTTT. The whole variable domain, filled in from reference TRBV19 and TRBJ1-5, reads DGGITQSPKYLFRKEGQNVTLSCEQNLNHDAMYWYRQDPGQGLRLIYYSQIVNDFQKGDIAEGYSVSREKKESFPLTVTSAQKNPTAFYLCASSGSYQPQHFGDGTRLSIL.

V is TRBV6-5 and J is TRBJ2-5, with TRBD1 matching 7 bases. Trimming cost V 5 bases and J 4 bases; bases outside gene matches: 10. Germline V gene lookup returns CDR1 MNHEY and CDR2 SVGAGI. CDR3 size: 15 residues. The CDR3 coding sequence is TGTGCCAGCAGTCCCCCGACAGGGATCGGAGAGACCCAGTACTTC. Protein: CASSPPTGIGETQYF.

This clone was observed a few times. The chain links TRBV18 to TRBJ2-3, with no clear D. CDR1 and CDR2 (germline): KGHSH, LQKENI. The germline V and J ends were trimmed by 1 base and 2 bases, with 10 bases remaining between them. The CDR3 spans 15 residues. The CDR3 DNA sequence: TGTGCCAGCTCACCACGGGATTTTTACACAGATACGCAGTATTTT. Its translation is CASSPRDFYTDTQYF.

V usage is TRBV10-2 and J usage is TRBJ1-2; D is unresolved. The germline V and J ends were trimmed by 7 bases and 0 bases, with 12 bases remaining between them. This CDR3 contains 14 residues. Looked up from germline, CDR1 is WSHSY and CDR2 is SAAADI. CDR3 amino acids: CASKAPQTNYGYTF. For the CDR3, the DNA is TGCGCCAGCAAGGCGCCCCAAACTAACTATGGCTACACCTTC.

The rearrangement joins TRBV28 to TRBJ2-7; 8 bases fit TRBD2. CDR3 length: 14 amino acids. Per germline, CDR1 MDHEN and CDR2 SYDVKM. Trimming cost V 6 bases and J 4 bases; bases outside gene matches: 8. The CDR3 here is CASRTGGFRYEQYF. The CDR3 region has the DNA TGTGCCAGCAGGACGGGGGGGTTTCGGTACGAGCAGTACTTC.

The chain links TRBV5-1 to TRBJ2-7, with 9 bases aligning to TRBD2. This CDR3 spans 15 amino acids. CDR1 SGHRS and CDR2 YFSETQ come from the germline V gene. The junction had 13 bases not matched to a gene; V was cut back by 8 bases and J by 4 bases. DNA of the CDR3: TGCGCCAGTAGCGCCAGTGGCGGGGGGGCATACGAGCAGTACTTC. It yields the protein CASSASGGGAYEQYF. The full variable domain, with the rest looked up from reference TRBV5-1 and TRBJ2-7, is KAGVTQTPRYLIKTRGQQVTLSCSPISGHRSVSWYQQTPGQGLQFLFEYFSETQRNKGNFPGRFSGRQFSNSRSEMNVSTLELGDSALYLCASSASGGGAYEQYFGPGTRLTVT.

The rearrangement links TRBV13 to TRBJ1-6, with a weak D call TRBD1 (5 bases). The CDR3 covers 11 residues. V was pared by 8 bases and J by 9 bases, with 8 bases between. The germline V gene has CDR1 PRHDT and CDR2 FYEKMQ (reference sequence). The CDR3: CASGDGSPLHF. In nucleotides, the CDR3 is TGTGCCAGCGGGGACGGTTCACCCCTCCACTTT.

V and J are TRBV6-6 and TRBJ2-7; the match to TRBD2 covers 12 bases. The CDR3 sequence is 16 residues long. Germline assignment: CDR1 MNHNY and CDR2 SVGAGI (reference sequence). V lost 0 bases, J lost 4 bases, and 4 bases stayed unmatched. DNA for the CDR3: TGTGCCAGCAGTTACTCTCTAGCGGGAGGGAAATACGAGCAGTACTTC. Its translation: CASSYSLAGGKYEQYF.

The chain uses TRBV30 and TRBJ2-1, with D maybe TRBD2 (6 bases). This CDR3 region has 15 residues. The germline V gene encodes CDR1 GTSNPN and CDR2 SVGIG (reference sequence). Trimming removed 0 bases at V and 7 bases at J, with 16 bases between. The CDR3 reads CAWSVYAGTGNEQFF. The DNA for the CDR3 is TGTGCCTGGAGTGTATATGCGGGGACGGGGAATGAGCAGTTCTTC.